This T cell receptor beta chain derives from a study of glioma-infiltrating T cells. As for the study in general: Dexamethasone exposure before glioma surgery was limited to six or fewer days. Study findings and constraints: Tissue-blood divergence was below expectation in non-neoplastic patients, above in gliomas. Tissue and blood shared very few CDR3 sequences.

The iRepertoire nested amplicon-rescue multiplex PCR amplified TCR alpha and beta CDR3s from RNA. For one-step reverse transcription and amplification, 100-400 ng of tissue mRNA or PBMC total RNA was used. A single record per CDR3 protein comes from TCRdb applying MiXCR to the multiplex PCR reads. The sample lists 400,000 or so distinct CDR3 sequences; 35% to 45% were seen once. The length of the CDR3 is 18 residues. Germline V CDR1 and CDR2: LNHDA, SQIVND (reference sequence). V was trimmed by 4 bases and J by 0 bases, leaving 21 bases between them. Comments on this clonotype: No antigen is known for it.

The sample was glioma tissue, nonneoplastic brain tissue, or PBMCs (not recorded which). This sequence originates from a human donor with low-grade glioma or glioblastoma, undergoing nonglioma brain surgery, or in good health (not recorded which). The chain is built from TRBV19 and TRBJ1-1; no definite D call. CDR3 sequence reads: CASSRFGGVDIMNTEAFF. In DNA, the CDR3 is TGTGCCAGTAGTAGGTTTGGCGGGGTTGACATCATGAACACTGAAGCTTTCTTT. The whole variable domain, remainder taken from reference TRBV19 and TRBJ1-1, is DGGITQSPKYLFRKEGQNVTLSCEQNLNHDAMYWYRQDPGQGLRLIYYSQIVNDFQKGDIAEGYSVSREKKESFPLTVTSAQKNPTAFYLCASSRFGGVDIMNTEAFFGQGTRLTVV.